Each of the 24 T cell receptor beta chains below was sequenced from the same sample in a study of CD8 T cells in ankylosing spondylitis. General study points: There was a TCR beta motif, made of 7 to 9 highly homologous variants, that appeared characteristic of ankylosing spondylitis blood.

TCRdb used MiXCR to reprocess the 5' RACE reads, holding one entry per CDR3 protein. The sample records roughly 700,000 distinct CDR3 sequences, under 20% being singletons. These receptors lack a known antigen. Sequencing was carried out using blood, either unsorted or a sorted T cell fraction (not recorded which). The receptors here all came from a male donor with ankylosing spondylitis.

This clonotype has just a few counts. The J gene is TRBJ1-2, the V gene TRBV28; D perhaps matches TRBD1 (5 bases). The germline V gene encodes CDR1 MDHEN and CDR2 SYDVKM. Trimming removed 6 bases at V and 4 bases at J, with 12 bases between. The CDR3 length is 13 residues. For the CDR3, the DNA is TGTGCCAGCAGGACGACAGCGTTCTATGGCTACACCTTC. Amino acid sequence: CASRTTAFYGYTF.

This clonotype was counted a few times. The chain couples TRBV20-1 to TRBJ1-2; D remains ambiguous. The CDR3 has 14 amino acids. V was pared by 2 bases and J by 6 bases, with 16 bases between. Per the germline V gene, CDR1 is DFQATT and CDR2 is SNEGSKA (reference sequence). The CDR3 spells CSARTGSRPDGYTF. CDR3 in DNA: TGCAGTGCTAGAACCGGGTCGAGACCTGATGGCTACACCTTC.

This clonotype was seen a handful of times. This chain connects TRBV12-3 or TRBV12-4 to TRBJ2-1, with TRBD1 matching over 9 bases. V lost 5 bases and J lost 1; bases outside the gene matches: 6. This CDR3 has 16 amino acids. The CDR3 DNA reads as TGTGCCAGCAGTGGGGACAGGGTCCTTTCCTACAATGAGCAGTTCTTC. It encodes CASSGDRVLSYNEQFF.

This clonotype was seen a few times. This rearrangement joins TRBV7-9 to TRBJ2-1, with unresolved D. The CDR3 extends over 15 amino acids. Germline CDR1 and CDR2: SEHNR and FQNEAQ (reference sequence). V shed 5 bases and J shed 4 bases, with 15 bases lying between them. For the CDR3, the DNA is TGTGCCAGCAGCCCAGCTGCGGAACTATACAATGAGCAGTTCTTC. Translating it yields CASSPAAELYNEQFF.

This clonotype has ten or more counts. The genes are TRBV12-3 or TRBV12-4 and TRBJ2-3; D uncertain. Trimming removed 5 bases from V and 8 bases from J, with 11 bases in between. CDR3 length: 12 residues. The CDR3 protein is CASSLDLGTQYF. The CDR3 nucleotides read TGTGCCAGCAGTCTAGACTTAGGTACGCAGTATTTT.

V usage is TRBV12-3 or TRBV12-4 and J usage is TRBJ2-2; maybe TRBD1 (5 bases). There are 14 residues in the CDR3. V lost 6 bases to trimming and J lost 7 bases, with 15 bases between them. The CDR3 region is CASSPRALHGELFF. DNA of the CDR3: TGTGCCAGCAGCCCCAGGGCGCTTCACGGGGAGCTGTTTTTT.

The rearrangement joins TRBV4-1 to TRBJ2-1, with D perhaps TRBD1 or TRBD2 (6 bases each). The V end was cut by 2 bases, the J end by 4 bases, with 12 bases between. This CDR3 comprises 15 residues. Germline CDR1 MGHRA, CDR2 YSYEKL. The CDR3 loop reads CASSQPRGLYNEQFF. In nucleotides, the CDR3 is TGCGCCAGCAGCCAACCCCGGGGGCTTTACAATGAGCAGTTCTTC.

The chain recombines TRBV29-1 with TRBJ1-2; no firm D call. The CDR3 is made up of 11 amino acids. Trimming pared 8 bases from V and 4 bases from J, leaving 11 bases between. Germline CDR1 reads SQVTM; CDR2 reads ANQGSEA. Written as DNA, the CDR3 is TGCAGCCTCGAGGGCCCCTATGGCTACACCTTC. Residues: CSLEGPYGYTF.

This clonotype showed up just a few times. The chain joins TRBV4-1 to TRBJ1-5; D is possibly TRBD1 (5 bases). Germline values: CDR1 MGHRA, CDR2 YSYEKL. With 4 bases removed from V and 0 bases from J, the gap between germline ends came to 10 bases. The CDR3 extends over 15 amino acids. The CDR3 reads CASSRQMNSNQPQHF. The CDR3 DNA is TGCGCCAGCAGCCGACAGATGAATAGCAATCAGCCCCAGCATTTT.

This clonotype has only a few counts. This chain connects TRBV12-3 or TRBV12-4 to TRBJ2-1; no firm D call. The CDR3 extends over 12 amino acids. The V and J ends lost 7 bases and 6 bases respectively, with 10 bases between them. CDR3 sequence: CASTPGPNEQFF. CDR3 sequence (DNA): TGTGCCAGCACCCCCGGCCCCAATGAGCAGTTCTTC.

The chain uses TRBV7-2 and TRBJ1-1, with D unclear. The V end was cut by 5 bases, the J end by 1 base, with 8 bases between. The CDR3 consists of 13 residues. CDR1 is SGHTA and CDR2 is FQGNSA in the germline V gene. The CDR3 DNA reads as TGTGCCAGCAGCACCAGTCGGAACACTGAAGCTTTCTTT. Amino acids: CASSTSRNTEAFF.

This clonotype was picked up a small number of times. This chain links TRBV9 with TRBJ1-4, with D possibly matching TRBD1 (6 bases). CDR1 is SGDLS, CDR2 YYNGEE, per germline. This CDR3 contains 18 residues. V lost 0 bases and J 8 bases, leaving 23 bases between the germline ends. CDR3 bases: TGTGCCAGCAGCGTAGCCTCCACGGCGGGGACACAGAACGAAAAACTGTTTTTT. As protein: CASSVASTAGTQNEKLFF. Full variable domain (remainder filled in from reference TRBV9 and TRBJ1-4): DSGVTQTPKHLITATGQRVTLRCSPRSGDLSVYWYQQSLDQGLQFLIQYYNGEERAKGNILERFSAQQFPDLHSELNLSSLELGDSALYFCASSVASTAGTQNEKLFFGSGTQLSVL.

This clonotype appeared a few times. The rearrangement links TRBV9 to TRBJ1-5, with no clear D. V shed 2 bases and J shed 7 bases, with 16 bases lying between them. This CDR3 contains 15 residues. CDR1 is SGDLS and CDR2 is YYNGEE in the germline V gene. The chain's CDR3 is CASSVSGLADQPQHF. The CDR3 coding sequence is TGTGCCAGCAGCGTCTCGGGATTAGCGGACCAGCCCCAGCATTTT.

This clonotype was found many times. The chain uses TRBV10-3 and TRBJ2-2; no firm D call. V was trimmed by 2 bases and J by 5 bases, leaving 6 bases between them. The CDR3 is 13 amino acids. The germline gives CDR1 ENHRY, CDR2 SYGVKD. In DNA, the CDR3 is TGTGCCATCAGTGAGACCCAGACCGGGGAGCTGTTTTTT. The encoded protein is CAISETQTGELFF.

The V gene is TRBV7-2, the J gene TRBJ2-5, with D perhaps TRBD1 (6 bases). The CDR3 has 16 amino acids. Germline assignment: CDR1 SGHTA and CDR2 FQGNSA. V lost 0 bases and J 3 bases, leaving 14 bases between the germline ends. CDR3 sequence (DNA): TGTGCCAGCAGCTTAGCTCTGGGGGCAGCTAAAGAGACCCAGTACTTC. It specifies CASSLALGAAKETQYF.

There are a few counts of this clonotype. V gene TRBV20-1 combines with J gene TRBJ1-5, with D tentatively TRBD1 (6 bases). CDR1 and CDR2 (germline): DFQATT, SNEGSKA (reference sequence). This CDR3 spans 14 amino acids. V gave up 4 bases and J gave up 6 bases, with 16 bases separating them. CDR3 protein: CSAMPRGASQPQHF. The CDR3 DNA is TGCAGTGCTATGCCCCGGGGGGCTAGTCAGCCCCAGCATTTT.

This clonotype was detected a few times. The V and J genes are TRBV3-1 and TRBJ1-1; D is unresolved. The germline gives CDR1 LGHDT, CDR2 YNNKEL (reference sequence). With 0 bases removed from V and 8 bases from J, the gap between germline ends came to 13 bases. The CDR3 is 14 amino acids. This CDR3 reads CASSQDGRAGEAFF. CDR3 coding DNA: TGTGCCAGCAGCCAAGATGGGCGGGCAGGAGAAGCTTTCTTT. The full variable domain, with the rest looked up from reference TRBV3-1 and TRBJ1-1, is DTAVSQTPKYLVTQMGNDKSIKCEQNLGHDTMYWYKQDSKKFLKIMFSYNNKELIINETVPNRFSPKSPDKAHLNLHINSLELGDSAVYFCASSQDGRAGEAFFGQGTRLTVV.

This sequence joins TRBV30 and TRBJ2-7; no clear D gene. The CDR3 has 14 amino acids. Trimming cost V 0 bases and J 4 bases, with 13 bases left between them. CDR1 and CDR2 from the germline V gene are GTSNPN and SVGIG (reference sequence). CDR3: CAWSVGSDPYEQYF. CDR3 sequence (DNA): TGTGCCTGGAGTGTGGGGTCAGACCCTTACGAGCAGTACTTC.

This clonotype has more than one count but fewer than ten. The V and J genes are TRBV12-3 or TRBV12-4 and TRBJ1-4; the D gene is possibly TRBD1 (5 bases). Trimming shortened V by 5 bases and J by 8 bases, and 18 bases separated the two germline ends. CDR3 length equals 15 residues. DNA of the CDR3: TGTGCCAGCAGTACTGCAGGGCGGTCGGTCGAAAAACTGTTTTTT. It encodes CASSTAGRSVEKLFF.

The rearrangement uses TRBV5-1 and TRBJ2-7, with D perhaps TRBD1 or TRBD2 (6 bases each). Trimming pared 3 bases from V and 5 bases from J, leaving 15 bases between. The CDR3 is 14 residues long. Germline values: CDR1 SGHRS, CDR2 YFSETQ. DNA of the CDR3: TGCGCCAGCAGCTACCGAGGGGGGTACCACGAGCAGTACTTC. It codes for CASSYRGGYHEQYF.

The chain employs TRBV5-1 and TRBJ1-1; D is possibly TRBD1 (6 bases). Germline lookup yields CDR1 SGHRS and CDR2 YFSETQ. The CDR3 contains 18 residues. Trimming cost V 4 bases and J 0 bases, with 22 bases left between them. The DNA for the CDR3 is TGCGCCAGCAGCAGGGTTGGGGGCTCATTCCTCATGAACACTGAAGCTTTCTTT. Translating gives CASSRVGGSFLMNTEAFF.

The V call is TRBV12-3 or TRBV12-4, the J call TRBJ2-3, with TRBD2 identical over 16 bases. Germline trimming cut 5 bases from V and 6 bases from J; bases unmatched to any gene: 11. This CDR3 comprises 18 residues. The CDR3 spells CASSRGTSGRASGDTQYF. The DNA of the CDR3 is TGTGCCAGCAGTCGCGGGACTAGCGGGAGGGCCTCTGGGGATACGCAGTATTTT.

The rearrangement uses TRBV4-1 and TRBJ1-5, with 7 nucleotides matching TRBD1. Unmatched junction bases numbered 3, after V lost 1 base and J lost 0 bases. The CDR3 totals 16 residues. Germline V lookup: CDR1 MGHRA, CDR2 YSYEKL. This chain's CDR3 is CASSQAGQYSNQPQHF. CDR3 bases: TGCGCCAGCAGCCAAGCGGGACAGTATAGCAATCAGCCCCAGCATTTT.

This clonotype was counted between two and nine times. This rearrangement joins TRBV25-1 to TRBJ2-1; D is ambiguous. Germline CDR1 is MGHDK and CDR2 is SYGVNS. Trimming shortened V by 1 base and J by 5 bases, and 6 bases separated the two germline ends. This CDR3 is 13 amino acids long. CDR3 nucleotides: TGTGCCAGCAGTGAATTGATTAACAATGAGCAGTTCTTC. Translating gives CASSELINNEQFF.